One sample yielded the 26 T cell receptor beta chains listed below, sequenced in a study of T cells after posttransplantation cyclophosphamide. TCRdb's copy holds only in-frame clones and misses some; the assay was immunoSEQ multiplex PCR. This table has tens of thousands of clones, 94% appearing once. What was sequenced was PBMCs. These receptors were taken from a woman in her twenties or thirties in good health and a related stem cell transplant donor.

Written as DNA, the CDR3 is TGTGCCAGCAGCTTGATTGGTCCTAGCGTTCGGTTGGGACGGACAGATACGCAGTATTTT. Protein: CASSLIGPSVRLGRTDTQYF. The chain has TRBV5-4 and TRBJ2-3; D is possibly TRBD2 (6 bases). Trimming removed 1 base at V and 3 bases at J, with 27 bases between. Germline loops: CDR1 SGHNT, CDR2 YYREEE (reference sequence). The CDR3 totals 20 residues.

The rearrangement joins TRBV5-4 to TRBJ1-1; D remains unclear. The V gene lost 0 bases and the J gene lost 2 bases, with 5 bases spanning the gap. The CDR3 runs to 13 residues. Germline V gene sequence: CDR1 SGHNT, CDR2 YYREEE (reference sequence). The CDR3 is CASSLESNTEAFF. CDR3 DNA: TGTGCCAGCAGCTTGGAGAGCAACACTGAAGCTTTCTTT.

On this clone: A junction boundary mismatches the germline segment, possibly from a read error. The chain employs TRBV7-2 and TRBJ1-2; 7 bases match TRBD1. This CDR3 has 15 residues. Germline values: CDR1 SGHTA, CDR2 FQGNSA. The CDR3 nucleotides read TGTGCCAGCAACTTAGAAACAGGGGTCAACTATGGCTACACCTTC. Translating gives CASNLETGVNYGYTF.

The chain has TRBV19 and TRBJ2-3, with 11 bases aligning to TRBD1. This CDR3 has 18 residues. Germline CDR1 and CDR2: LNHDA and SQIVND (reference sequence). V was clipped by 3 bases and J by 2 bases; unmatched bases: 10. CDR3 DNA sequence: TGTGCCAGTAGTATCTCCGGGACAGGGGGTTTAGTCACAGATACGCAGTATTTT. This encodes CASSISGTGGLVTDTQYF.

V is TRBV19 and J is TRBJ1-1; TRBD1 might be the D (6 bases). From germline, CDR1 is LNHDA and CDR2 SQIVND (reference sequence). V lost 4 bases, J lost 4 bases, and 13 bases lay in between. There are 14 residues in the CDR3. For the CDR3, the DNA is TGTGCCAGTAGTAGACGGGACACCGGCACTGAAGCTTTCTTT. Translated, it gives CASSRRDTGTEAFF.

This chain links TRBV7-6 with TRBJ2-3; TRBD2 is a possible D gene (5 bases). Trimming cost V 5 bases and J 3 bases, with 12 bases left between them. The germline gives CDR1 SGHVS, CDR2 FNYEAQ. The CDR3 runs 14 residues. CDR3 in amino acids: CASSLGRGTDTQYF. As DNA, the CDR3 is TGTGCCAGCAGCCTAGGACGAGGGACAGATACGCAGTATTTT.

The chain uses TRBV11-2 and TRBJ1-2; TRBD1 might be the D (5 bases). Germline lookup yields CDR1 SGHAT and CDR2 FQNNGV. The CDR3 is 13 residues long. The V and J ends lost 1 base and 4 bases respectively, with 7 bases between them. For the CDR3, the DNA is TGTGCCAGCAGCTTAGTCGGGGGCTATGGCTACACCTTC. This gives the protein CASSLVGGYGYTF.

The chain has TRBV6-1 and TRBJ2-3; 8 bases are shared with TRBD2. The germline gives CDR1 MNHNS, CDR2 SASEGT. The CDR3 consists of 14 residues. The V gene end was trimmed by 6 bases and the J gene end by 6 bases; junction bases not matched to a gene: 8. Written as DNA, the CDR3 is TGTGCCAGCAGCCGGGGGGGACTTGGGGATACGCAGTATTTT. It translates to CASSRGGLGDTQYF.

The rearrangement joins TRBV11-2 to TRBJ1-2; possibly TRBD1 for D (5 bases). V was trimmed by 5 bases and J by 7 bases, leaving 23 bases between them. CDR3 size: 16 residues. Germline V CDR1 and CDR2: SGHAT, FQNNGV. The CDR3 spells CASSRLGPQGLSGYTF. The CDR3 DNA reads as TGTGCCAGCAGCCGACTAGGCCCCCAGGGTTTAAGTGGCTACACCTTC.

The rearrangement links TRBV7-2 to TRBJ1-1, with D possibly being TRBD1 (5 bases). Germline V gene data show CDR1 as SGHTA and CDR2 as FQGNSA. V was shortened by 1 base and J by 12 bases, with 18 bases between the two germline ends. The CDR3 is made up of 14 amino acids. CDR3 sequence (DNA): TGTGCCAGCAGCTTAGAAGGGCGGCAGGGTGCATCTTTCTTT. Translated, it gives CASSLEGRQGASFF. Filled out from reference TRBV7-2 and TRBJ1-1, the complete variable domain reads GAGVSQSPSNKVTEKGKDVELRCDPISGHTALYWYRQSLGQGLEFLIYFQGNSAPDKSGLPSDRFSAERTGGSVSTLTIQRTQQEDSAVYLCASSLEGRQGASFFGQGTRLTVV.

This chain uses TRBV7-9 with TRBJ1-1; D unresolved. Germline assignment: CDR1 SEHNR and CDR2 FQNEAQ (reference sequence). The CDR3 is made up of 15 amino acids. V lost 5 bases, J lost 6 bases, and 19 bases lay in between. The CDR3 DNA follows: TGTGCCAGCAGCCCCCGGATTCCGGGGTCGGCTGAAGCTTTCTTT. Amino acids: CASSPRIPGSAEAFF.

The V and J genes are TRBV7-2 and TRBJ2-3; TRBD2 agrees at 11 bases. This CDR3 is built from 16 residues. The trim removed 0 bases at V and 8 bases at J, leaving 7 bases unmatched. Per the germline V gene, CDR1 is SGHTA and CDR2 is FQGNSA. The CDR3 sequence is CASSLAPSGGSVTQYF. CDR3 coding DNA: TGTGCCAGCAGCTTAGCGCCTAGCGGGGGGTCGGTTACGCAGTATTTT.

The genes are TRBV10-3 and TRBJ2-7; D ambiguous. Germline values: CDR1 ENHRY, CDR2 SYGVKD. The V end was cut by 0 bases, the J end by 0 bases, with 9 bases between. The CDR3 is 15 residues long. The CDR3 here is CAISESITRSYEQYF. The CDR3 DNA reads TGTGCCATCAGTGAGTCGATAACTCGCTCCTACGAGCAGTACTTC.

The chain couples TRBV5-6 to TRBJ1-1; D gene uncertain. CDR1 and CDR2 from the germline V gene are SGHDT and YYEEEE. The CDR3 has 12 residues. The ends were cut back, 3 bases at V and 3 bases at J, with 6 bases in the middle. CDR3 protein: CASSSGDTEAFF. The CDR3 DNA reads as TGTGCCAGCAGCTCCGGGGACACTGAAGCTTTCTTT.

This chain's CDR3 is CASSLGVGLEAFF. The DNA of the CDR3 is TGTGCCAGCAGCTTGGGAGTCGGCCTAGAGGCTTTCTTT. This chain joins TRBV11-2 and TRBJ1-1; D not certain. V lost 3 bases to trimming and J lost 11 bases, with 16 bases between them. Germline CDR1 is SGHAT and CDR2 is FQNNGV. CDR3 length: 13 amino acids.

V and J are TRBV5-6 and TRBJ1-6, with TRBD1 as a possible D gene (6 bases). The CDR3 runs 14 residues. V was pared by 2 bases and J by 10 bases, with 13 bases between. Germline V gene data show CDR1 as SGHDT and CDR2 as YYEEEE. CDR3 in amino acids: CASSFLTGNSPLHF. The DNA of the CDR3 is TGTGCCAGCAGCTTCCTAACAGGGAACTCACCCCTCCACTTT.

The chain recombines TRBV6-5 with TRBJ1-2, with a weak D call TRBD1 (6 bases). Deletions cut 6 bases from V and 5 bases from J, with 19 bases between. CDR3 size: 15 residues. Germline CDR1 is MNHEY and CDR2 is SVGAGI. As DNA, the CDR3 is TGTGCCAGCAGAACCCCTAGGACAGCTGATTATGGCTACACCTTC. Encoded protein: CASRTPRTADYGYTF.

The V gene is TRBV27, the J gene TRBJ1-1, with 8 bases fitting TRBD1. The CDR3 is made up of 14 amino acids. Germline trimming cut 2 bases from V and 8 bases from J; bases unmatched to any gene: 7. The germline V gene encodes CDR1 MNHEY and CDR2 SMNVEV (reference sequence). CDR3 region: CASSLRSGGAEAFF. CDR3 DNA sequence: TGTGCCAGCAGTTTAAGGTCAGGGGGCGCGGAAGCTTTCTTT.

The genes are TRBV23-1 and TRBJ2-3, with D possibly being TRBD1 (5 bases). TRBV23-1 is an open reading frame whose function is uncertain. The V gene lost 0 bases and the J gene lost 4 bases, with 26 bases spanning the gap. The CDR3 has 20 amino acids. CDR3 amino acids: CASSQSGRVHIGRAADTQYF. The CDR3 coding sequence is TGCGCCAGCAGTCAATCGGGCAGGGTCCACATAGGCCGGGCGGCAGATACGCAGTATTTT.

This clone was detected a few times. V gene TRBV4-1 combines with J gene TRBJ1-5; tentative D call: TRBD1 (6 bases). This CDR3 region has 17 residues. CDR1 and CDR2 from the germline V gene are MGHRA and YSYEKL. Trimming took 2 bases from V and 6 from J, leaving 20 bases between them. CDR3 in amino acids: CASSQRPPDSLGQPQHF. In nucleotides, the CDR3 is TGCGCCAGCAGCCAAAGGCCCCCGGACAGCTTGGGTCAGCCCCAGCATTTT.

This clone has a single count. The V and J genes are TRBV28 and TRBJ2-3; the match to TRBD2 covers 9 bases. V trimming: 7 bases; J trimming: 6 bases; junction bases outside the gene matches: 5. The CDR3 runs 13 residues. CDR1 and CDR2 from the germline V gene are MDHEN and SYDVKM. The CDR3 DNA reads TGTGCCAGCATGGCGGGGGGGCTTGATACGCAGTATTTT. It is translated as CASMAGGLDTQYF. The variable domain in full, completed from reference TRBV28 and TRBJ2-3, reads DVKVTQSSRYLVKRTGEKVFLECVQDMDHENMFWYRQDPGLGLRLIYFSYDVKMKEKGDIPEGYSVSREKKERFSLILESASTNQTSMYLCASMAGGLDTQYFGPGTRLTVL.

The chain couples TRBV2 to TRBJ1-1; unclear D gene. This CDR3 comprises 15 residues. Germline CDR1 SNHLY, CDR2 FYNNEI. The germline V and J ends were trimmed by 4 bases and 3 bases, with 15 bases remaining between them. Here the CDR3 reads CASSGDRRWDTEAFF. CDR3 DNA: TGTGCCAGCAGTGGGGATAGGAGGTGGGACACTGAAGCTTTCTTT.

The J gene is TRBJ1-3, the V gene TRBV27; D is unclear. Germline lookup yields CDR1 MNHEY and CDR2 SMNVEV (reference sequence). The CDR3 loop spans 15 amino acids. V was trimmed by 3 bases and J by 1 base, leaving 10 bases between them. The CDR3 DNA reads TGTGCCAGCAGTTTTAACAGAGGGTCTGGAAACACCATATATTTT. Encoded protein: CASSFNRGSGNTIYF.

This clone is a singleton in its sample. The rearrangement links TRBV6-5 to TRBJ1-2; 8 nucleotides align to TRBD1. V dropped 5 bases and J dropped 7; count of bases not matched to a gene: 12. Germline V gene lookup returns CDR1 MNHEY and CDR2 SVGAGI. CDR3 length: 15 amino acids. The CDR3 reads CASSARPRTGSGYTF. CDR3 bases: TGTGCCAGCAGTGCAAGACCTCGGACAGGGTCTGGCTACACCTTC.

This clone appeared a single time. This rearrangement joins TRBV29-1 to TRBJ2-7, with 7 bases that match TRBD2. J was trimmed by 4 bases and V by 5 bases; bases with no gene match: 11. Germline-derived CDR1 and CDR2 are SQVTM and ANQGSEA. The CDR3 consists of 14 residues. As DNA, the CDR3 is TGCAGCGTTCGGGGCGGGAGTGCTGGATACGAGCAGTACTTC. This sequence encodes CSVRGGSAGYEQYF.

V gene TRBV5-4 combines with J gene TRBJ2-7; 8 bases are shared with TRBD2. V dropped 7 bases and J dropped 1; count of bases not matched to a gene: 7. Germline CDR1 is SGHNT and CDR2 is YYREEE (reference sequence). This CDR3 contains 14 residues. This CDR3 is CASAAGGASYEQYF. The CDR3 DNA reads TGTGCCAGCGCTGCCGGGGGGGCGTCCTACGAGCAGTACTTC.